This TCR beta chain was captured in a study of CD8 T cells in ankylosing spondylitis. Germline V gene data show CDR1 as DFQATT and CDR2 as SNEGSKA (reference sequence). The length of the CDR3 is 14 residues. V was trimmed by 6 bases and J by 5 bases, leaving 19 bases between them. Worth noting for this clonotype: Its antigen remains unknown.

Study outcomes and limitations: Clones linked to disease were reported to show significant enrichment in matched ankylosing spondylitis synovial fluid. Prior work had noted some motif variants in reactive arthritis blood and synovial fluid. There was a TCR beta motif, made of several highly homologous variants, that appeared characteristic of ankylosing spondylitis blood.

TCRdb reprocessed the 5' RACE reads with MiXCR, giving one entry per CDR3 protein. Of around 100,000 distinct CDR3 sequences in the sample, more than 8.5% were seen once. This chain connects TRBV20-1 to TRBJ1-2; D is perhaps TRBD1 (6 bases). Input material: blood, either unsorted or a sorted T cell fraction (not recorded which). This clonotype was obtained from a male donor with ankylosing spondylitis. The CDR3 protein is CSAEGGAFGYGYTF. The CDR3 DNA reads as TGCAGTGCGGAGGGGGGGGCATTTGGTTATGGCTACACCTTC.